These T cell receptor beta chains were read from a single sample in a study of immune cell composition in non-small cell lung cancer. Repertoires were generated with immunoSEQ multiplex PCR, while TCRdb's copy carries only in-frame clones and drops some. This sample carries more than 6,500 clones, about 68% of them seen once, and the ten largest clones take around a tenth. The sequenced material came from non-adjacent lung tissue. All receptors come from a human donor with non-small cell lung cancer. Each CDR3 is given with its conserved first and last residue. The D gene is left open where the match is weak. Not all rows give a size; the values are once, few, many and, for expanded clones, a class.

few | NA | TRBJ1-5 | TRBV6-5 | 14 | CASSEGGENQPQHF | TGTGCCAGCAGTGAGGGGGGGGAAAATCAGCCCCAGCATTTT
NA | NA | TRBJ1-2 | TRBV13 | 14 | CASGKEGVLYGYTF | TGTGCCAGCGGGAAAGAGGGGGTACTTTATGGCTACACCTTC
NA | NA | TRBJ1-3 | TRBV10-2 | 15 | CASSESISSGNTIYF | TGCGCCAGCAGTGAGTCTATCTCCTCTGGAAACACCATATATTTT
medium-sized | TRBD1 | TRBJ1-6 | TRBV30 | 15 | CAWSFPRQGLAPLHF | TGTGCCTGGAGTTTTCCCCGACAGGGGCTGGCACCCCTCCACTTT
NA | NA | TRBJ2-3 | TRBV19 | 14 | CASSLDSGTDTQYF | TGTGCCAGTAGTCTGGACTCTGGGACAGATACGCAGTATTTT
NA | TRBD2 | TRBJ2-2 | TRBV9 | 15 | CASSVRGSSTGELFF | TGTGCCAGCAGCGTGCGGGGGTCGTCCACCGGGGAGCTGTTTTTT
medium-sized | TRBD2 | TRBJ2-7 | TRBV5-1 | 16 | CASSLRASGSPYEQYF | TGCGCCAGCAGCTTAAGGGCTAGCGGGAGTCCCTACGAGCAGTACTTC
few | NA | TRBJ1-4 | TRBV7-9 | 15 | CASSSHGATNEKLFF | TGTGCCAGCAGCTCACACGGGGCAACTAATGAAAAACTGTTTTTT
NA | TRBD2 | TRBJ2-2 | TRBV28 | 18 | CASSPLLSSGRSTGELFF | TGTGCCAGCAGTCCGCTCCTATCTAGCGGGAGGAGCACCGGGGAGCTGTTTTTT
NA | NA | TRBJ1-5 | TRBV27 | 15 | CASSLYSGGYQPQHF | TGTGCCAGCAGTTTATATTCGGGGGGCTATCAGCCCCAGCATTTT
NA | TRBD2 | TRBJ2-1 | TRBV27 | 16 | CASSASSGRAVSEQFF | TGTGCCAGCAGTGCATCTAGCGGGAGGGCAGTCAGTGAGCAGTTCTTC
NA | NA | TRBJ1-2 | TRBV28 | 11 | CASRGQPPYTF | TGTGCCAGCAGGGGCCAACCCCCCTACACCTTC
NA | TRBD2 | TRBJ2-2 | TRBV7-6 | 18 | CASSPRTSGGLNTGELFF | TGTGCCAGCAGCCCACGGACTAGCGGGGGGTTGAACACCGGGGAGCTGTTTTTT
NA | TRBD1 | TRBJ1-1 | TRBV9 | 14 | CASSVQGANTEAFF | TGTGCCAGCAGCGTACAGGGGGCGAACACTGAAGCTTTCTTT
NA | NA | TRBJ2-7 | TRBV28 | 15 | CASSLSDYSSYEQYF | TGTGCCAGCAGTTTATCCGACTACTCTTCCTACGAGCAGTACTTC
NA | TRBD1 | TRBJ2-3 | TRBV10-2 | 14 | CASSGTGGADTQYF | TGCGCCAGCAGTGGGACAGGGGGGGCAGATACGCAGTATTTT
few | NA | TRBJ2-3 | TRBV5-1 | 13 | CASSPSLRDTQYF | TGCGCCAGCAGCCCCTCGTTGCGGGATACGCAGTATTTT
NA | TRBD2 | TRBJ2-1 | TRBV11-2 | 15 | CASSSLSGRAGEQFF | TGTGCCAGCAGCTCCCTGAGCGGGAGGGCCGGTGAGCAGTTCTTC
few | TRBD2 | TRBJ2-3 | TRBV11-3 | 15 | CASSVGTSGSDTQYF | TGTGCCAGCAGCGTGGGGACTAGCGGTTCGGATACGCAGTATTTT
few | NA | TRBJ1-4 | TRBV21-1 | 15 | CASSSQGRANEKLFF | TGTGCCAGCAGCTCTCAGGGGAGGGCTAATGAAAAACTGTTTTTT
once | TRBD1 | TRBJ2-2 | TRBV7-9 | 14 | CASSLAGGPGELFF | TGTGCCAGCAGCCTCGCAGGGGGCCCCGGGGAGCTGTTTTTT
NA | TRBD1 | TRBJ1-4 | TRBV30 | 14 | CAWSRTGGREKLFF | TGTGCCTGGAGTAGAACAGGGGGCCGGGAAAAACTGTTTTTT
NA | NA | TRBJ1-4 | TRBV29-1 | 12 | CSGGRGDEKLFF | TGCAGCGGGGGCAGGGGTGACGAAAAACTGTTTTTT
few | NA | TRBJ2-2 | TRBV5-6 | 12 | CASSSVTGELFF | TGTGCCAGCAGCTCCGTCACCGGGGAGCTGTTTTTT
NA | NA | TRBJ1-1 | TRBV7-2 | 17 | CASSLVGGGRWNTEAFF | TGTGCCAGCAGCTTAGTAGGAGGAGGAAGGTGGAACACTGAAGCTTTCTTT
NA | NA | TRBJ1-2 | TRBV28 | 14 | CASSQGQANYGYTF | TGTGCCAGCAGCCAGGGACAAGCGAACTATGGCTACACCTTC
few | NA | TRBJ2-5 | TRBV7-8 | 15 | CASSLGAGMGETQYF | TGTGCCAGCAGCTTAGGTGCAGGGATGGGGGAGACCCAGTACTTC
few | TRBD1 | TRBJ1-5 | TRBV30 | 15 | CAWSVQGGGNQPQHF | TGTGCCTGGAGTGTACAGGGGGGAGGGAATCAGCCCCAGCATTTT
once | TRBD2 | TRBJ2-3 | TRBV9 | 16 | CASSVGTSGGTDTQYF | TGTGCCAGCAGCGTAGGGACTAGCGGGGGCACAGATACGCAGTATTTT
NA | NA | TRBJ1-6 | TRBV19 | 13 | CASNKGQNSPLHF | TGTGCCAGTAACAAGGGGCAAAATTCACCCCTCCACTTT
NA | TRBD1 | TRBJ2-5 | TRBV5-4 | 16 | CASSLPNSGTEETQYF | TGTGCCAGCAGCTTGCCTAACTCCGGGACAGAAGAGACCCAGTACTTC